One sample yielded the 27 T cell receptor beta chains listed below, sequenced in a study of PD-1 blockade in classical Hodgkin lymphoma. Each of the patients experienced relapse following autologous stem cell transplantation, and their brentuximab vedotin exposure differed. Sequenced by immunoSEQ multiplex PCR; TCRdb stores in-frame clones only, minus some. The table lists approximately 99,000 clones, roughly nine tenths of them singletons. The sample in question was peripheral blood mononuclear cells (PBMCs), obtained before the second cycle of nivolumab. The source is a human donor with classical Hodgkin lymphoma.

V is TRBV15 and J is TRBJ2-3; D is unresolved. The CDR3 totals 12 residues. Trimming left V 6 bases short and J 5 bases short, with 9 bases between. Germline values: CDR1 LNHNV, CDR2 YYDKDF (reference sequence). The CDR3, as DNA: TGTGCCACCAGTTTCCGGCGAGATACGCAGTATTTT. It codes for CATSFRRDTQYF.

The gene calls are TRBV30 and TRBJ1-2, with 9 bases lining up with TRBD1. Trimming at V came to 0 bases and at J to 2 bases, leaving 10 bases not matched to a gene. The CDR3 spans 17 residues. Looked up from germline, CDR1 is GTSNPN and CDR2 is SVGIG (reference sequence). The chain's CDR3 is CAWSVVVGTGRNYGYTF. The DNA of the CDR3 is TGTGCCTGGAGTGTCGTAGTTGGGACAGGGAGAAACTATGGCTACACCTTC.

The gene calls are TRBV28 and TRBJ2-1, with TRBD2 matching 8 bases. From germline, CDR1 is MDHEN and CDR2 SYDVKM. This CDR3 comprises 15 residues. Losses at the gene ends were 5 bases for V and 2 bases for J; bases not matched to a gene: 5. The CDR3 reads CASSIGTSAYNEQFF. The DNA of the CDR3 is TGTGCCAGCAGTATCGGGACTAGTGCCTACAATGAGCAGTTCTTC.

The gene calls are TRBV6-1 and TRBJ1-2; D unresolved. Germline V gene lookup returns CDR1 MNHNS and CDR2 SASEGT. CDR3 size: 11 residues. V was cut by 3 bases and J by 7 bases, with 6 bases left in between. CDR3 loop: CASSERVGYTF. The CDR3 DNA reads TGTGCCAGCAGTGAGAGGGTTGGCTACACCTTC.

The J gene is TRBJ1-1, the V gene TRBV4-3; D is perhaps TRBD1 (5 bases). With 3 bases removed from V and 7 bases from J, the gap between germline ends came to 12 bases. This CDR3 has 13 amino acids. CDR1 and CDR2 (germline): LGHNA, YSLEER. CDR3 DNA: TGCGCCAGCAGCCAGAGGGGTCGTGGTGAAGCTTTCTTT. It encodes CASSQRGRGEAFF.

J is TRBJ2-1 and V is TRBV10-3; tentatively, D is TRBD1 or TRBD2 (5 bases each). V was cut by 4 bases and J by 4 bases, with 8 bases left in between. CDR1 is ENHRY and CDR2 is SYGVKD in the germline V gene. CDR3 size: 13 residues. For the CDR3, the DNA is TGTGCCATCAGTGTATGGGGGTACAATGAGCAGTTCTTC. Translated: CAISVWGYNEQFF.

This chain joins TRBV9 and TRBJ1-1; D uncertain. The CDR3 runs 14 residues. Trimming removed 0 bases from V and 1 base from J, with 7 bases in between. Germline CDR1 is SGDLS and CDR2 is YYNGEE. CDR3 residues: CASSVGHRNTEAFF. In nucleotides, the CDR3 is TGTGCCAGCAGCGTAGGGCACCGGAACACTGAAGCTTTCTTT. Full variable domain (rest looked up from reference TRBV9 and TRBJ1-1): DSGVTQTPKHLITATGQRVTLRCSPRSGDLSVYWYQQSLDQGLQFLIQYYNGEERAKGNILERFSAQQFPDLHSELNLSSLELGDSALYFCASSVGHRNTEAFFGQGTRLTVV.

The chain combines TRBV7-2 with TRBJ1-5; D gene ambiguous. Germline V gives CDR1 SGHTA, CDR2 FQGNSA. The CDR3 extends over 15 amino acids. The germline V and J ends were trimmed by 1 base and 5 bases, with 12 bases remaining between them. The CDR3 DNA sequence: TGTGCCAGCAGCTTAGATGAGGTGACGGATCAGCCCCAGCATTTT. Protein sequence: CASSLDEVTDQPQHF.

This chain connects TRBV25-1 to TRBJ2-5; D remains unclear. The CDR3 is 16 residues long. Germline V gene data show CDR1 as MGHDK and CDR2 as SYGVNS. V was clipped by 1 base and J by 4 bases, with 16 bases between them. The CDR3 nucleotides read TGTGCCAGCAGTGAATCCCGGAGAATGGTAGGAGAGACCCAGTACTTC. This codes for CASSESRRMVGETQYF.

This sequence joins TRBV7-2 and TRBJ2-2; D is possibly TRBD1 (6 bases). There are 14 residues in the CDR3. Germline CDR1 SGHTA, CDR2 FQGNSA. V shed 5 bases and J shed 5 bases, with 12 bases lying between them. The CDR3 sequence: CASSPQTGTGELFF. DNA of the CDR3: TGTGCCAGCAGCCCCCAAACAGGGACCGGGGAGCTGTTTTTT.

The chain employs TRBV2 and TRBJ2-3, with no clear D. This CDR3 spans 14 amino acids. Germline V gives CDR1 SNHLY, CDR2 FYNNEI. V was trimmed by 10 bases and J by 3 bases, leaving 17 bases between them. Here the CDR3 DNA reads TGTGCCAATTTCAAGGCCTCCCCAACAGATACGCAGTATTTT. This encodes CANFKASPTDTQYF. Full variable domain (remainder filled in from reference TRBV2 and TRBJ2-3): EPEVTQTPSHQVTQMGQEVILRCVPISNHLYFYWYRQILGQKVEFLVSFYNNEISEKSEIFDDQFSVERPDGSNFTLKIRSTKLEDSAMYFCANFKASPTDTQYFGPGTRLTVL.

The V and J genes are TRBV9 and TRBJ2-5; no clear D gene. Germline V gene lookup returns CDR1 SGDLS and CDR2 YYNGEE. The CDR3 covers 12 residues. V lost 0 bases and J lost 2, with 2 bases in between. The CDR3 spells CASSVGQETQYF. The CDR3, as DNA: TGTGCCAGCAGCGTAGGGCAAGAGACCCAGTACTTC.

The chain employs TRBV30 and TRBJ2-1; D might be TRBD2 (5 bases). The CDR3 consists of 15 residues. CDR1 is GTSNPN and CDR2 is SVGIG in the germline V gene (reference sequence). The V end lost 2 bases, the J end lost 8 bases, and 19 bases lay between the germline ends. Here the CDR3 DNA reads TGTGCCTGGAGTTCCCTAGCCGGAGTCGGCGATGAGCAGTTCTTC. Translation: CAWSSLAGVGDEQFF. The full variable domain, rest sourced from reference TRBV30 and TRBJ2-1, is SQTIHQWPATLVQPVGSPLSLECTVEGTSNPNLYWYRQAAGRGLQLLFYSVGIGQISSEVPQNLSASRPQDRQFILSSKKLLLSDSGFYLCAWSSLAGVGDEQFFGPGTRLTVL.

The chain couples TRBV5-6 to TRBJ1-5; D is perhaps TRBD1 (6 bases). The germline CDR1 and CDR2 sequences are SGHDT and YYEEEE. The CDR3 runs 16 residues. Trimming removed 0 bases from V and 1 base from J, with 11 bases in between. This chain's CDR3 is CASSLAGGLSNQPQHF. CDR3 coding DNA: TGTGCCAGCAGCTTGGCCGGGGGGCTCAGCAATCAGCCCCAGCATTTT.

The chain couples TRBV5-1 to TRBJ1-1; D remains ambiguous. V lost 4 bases and J lost 0, with 22 bases in between. CDR3 length: 18 amino acids. Germline-derived CDR1 and CDR2 are SGHRS and YFSETQ. CDR3 nucleotides: TGCGCCAGCAGCCCCAGCAACAGCGAGAGTTTTATGAACACTGAAGCTTTCTTT. Protein: CASSPSNSESFMNTEAFF.

This clone was recorded once. This chain links TRBV5-1 with TRBJ1-3; D is unresolved. Trimming left V 1 base short and J 4 bases short, with 9 bases between. CDR3 length: 14 residues. Germline V CDR1 and CDR2: SGHRS, YFSETQ. The CDR3 nucleotides are TGCGCCAGCAGCTTGCTGGGGTCCGGAAACACCATATATTTT. It translates to CASSLLGSGNTIYF.

The V gene is TRBV12-5, the J gene TRBJ2-5, with 9 bases identical to TRBD1. Germline loops: CDR1 LGHNT, CDR2 FRNRAP. The length of the CDR3 is 16 residues. The J segment lost 3 bases and the V segment lost 0 bases, leaving 5 bases of the junction unmatched. The CDR3 loop reads CASGLVFRTGEETQYF. CDR3 coding DNA: TGTGCTAGTGGTTTGGTTTTTAGGACAGGGGAAGAGACCCAGTACTTC.

This chain links TRBV5-8 with TRBJ1-5; D possibly corresponds to TRBD1 (5 bases). Between the trimmed V and J ends, which lost 4 bases and 6 bases, there was a span of 11 bases. Germline CDR1 reads SGHTS; CDR2 reads YDEGEE. The CDR3 runs to 13 residues. CDR3 region: CASSRGWGQPQHF. CDR3 DNA sequence: TGTGCCAGCAGCCGGGGGTGGGGTCAGCCCCAGCATTTT.

This sequence joins TRBV5-5 and TRBJ1-5; D is undetermined. V was clipped by 4 bases and J by 1 base, with 12 bases between them. The CDR3 has 15 amino acids. Germline CDR1 is SGHKS and CDR2 is YYEKEE (reference sequence). The CDR3 nucleotides are TGTGCCAGCAGCCCCCTGGATGGGAGCAATCAGCCCCAGCATTTT. Its translation is CASSPLDGSNQPQHF.

This chain joins TRBV6-5 and TRBJ2-1; tentatively, D is TRBD1 or TRBD2 (5 bases each). Germline V gene sequence: CDR1 MNHEY, CDR2 SVGAGI. Trimming cost V 6 bases and J 2 bases, with 14 bases left between them. This CDR3 spans 15 amino acids. The CDR3 is CASRGVWGAYNEQFF. As DNA, the CDR3 is TGTGCCAGCAGGGGGGTTTGGGGAGCCTACAATGAGCAGTTCTTC.

J is TRBJ2-7 and V is TRBV21-1. TRBV21-1 constitutes a pseudogene. This CDR3 has 16 residues. CDR3 region: CASSKVKDTRSYEQYF. The CDR3 DNA sequence: TGTGCCAGCAGCAAAGTGAAGGATACTCGGTCCTACGAGCAGTACTTC.

The sample holds a few counts of this clone. The genes are TRBV28 and TRBJ2-5, with 8 bases fitting TRBD1. After removal of 5 bases from V and 5 bases from J, the junction contained 7 bases not matched to a gene. CDR1 is MDHEN and CDR2 is SYDVKM in the germline V gene. CDR3 size: 14 residues. The CDR3 nucleotides read TGTGCCAGCAGTCCCGGACAGGGTTGGGAGACCCAGTACTTC. Residues: CASSPGQGWETQYF.

CDR3 region: CASSQDRHEQYF. The CDR3 region has the DNA TGCGCCAGCAGCCAAGATCGCCACGAGCAGTACTTC. This chain joins TRBV4-1 and TRBJ2-7; D ambiguous. The CDR3 contains 12 residues. Trimming pared 0 bases from V and 5 bases from J, leaving 5 bases between. The germline gives CDR1 MGHRA, CDR2 YSYEKL.

The chain links TRBV30 to TRBJ2-5; TRBD2 is a possible D gene (6 bases). The ends were cut back, 2 bases at V and 7 bases at J, with 14 bases in the middle. CDR3 length equals 13 residues. Germline V gene data show CDR1 as GTSNPN and CDR2 as SVGIG (reference sequence). CDR3 residues: CAWSWAGSGTQYF. The CDR3 coding sequence is TGTGCCTGGAGTTGGGCGGGAAGCGGGACCCAGTACTTC.

This clone was observed a single time. The genes are TRBV11-2 and TRBJ2-7; TRBD1 aligns across 7 bases. V shed 4 bases, J shed 13 bases, and the junction held 16 bases outside the gene matches. CDR1 is SGHAT, CDR2 FQNNGV, per germline. The CDR3 contains 14 residues. The CDR3 DNA reads TGTGCCAGCAGCTCCTCGGTCGTACAGGGGCCAAATTACTTC. Its protein is CASSSSVVQGPNYF. The full variable domain, in which reference TRBV11-2 and TRBJ2-7 provide the parts outside the CDR3, is EAGVAQSPRYKIIEKRQSVAFWCNPISGHATLYWYQQILGQGPKLLIQFQNNGVVDDSQLPKDRFSAERLKGVDSTLKIQPAKLEDSAVYLCASSSSVVQGPNYFGPGTRLTVT.

J is TRBJ2-7 and V is TRBV7-8; a possible D gene is TRBD1 (6 bases). The CDR3 consists of 17 residues. CDR1 SGHVS and CDR2 FQNEAQ come from the germline V gene. V dropped 5 bases and J dropped 0 bases, with 20 bases sitting between them. In DNA form, the CDR3 reads TGTGCCAGCAGCCAAATATCAACCGGGACATCCTCCTACGAGCAGTACTTC. It specifies CASSQISTGTSSYEQYF.

The chain has TRBV6-6 and TRBJ2-3; 10 bases are shared with TRBD1. In germline, CDR1 is MNHNY, CDR2 SVGAGI (reference sequence). The CDR3 sequence is 15 residues long. The V gene end was trimmed by 5 bases and the J gene end by 2 bases; junction bases not matched to a gene: 4. This CDR3 reads CASSRQGANTDTQYF. The CDR3 DNA reads as TGTGCCAGCAGTCGACAGGGGGCAAACACAGATACGCAGTATTTT.